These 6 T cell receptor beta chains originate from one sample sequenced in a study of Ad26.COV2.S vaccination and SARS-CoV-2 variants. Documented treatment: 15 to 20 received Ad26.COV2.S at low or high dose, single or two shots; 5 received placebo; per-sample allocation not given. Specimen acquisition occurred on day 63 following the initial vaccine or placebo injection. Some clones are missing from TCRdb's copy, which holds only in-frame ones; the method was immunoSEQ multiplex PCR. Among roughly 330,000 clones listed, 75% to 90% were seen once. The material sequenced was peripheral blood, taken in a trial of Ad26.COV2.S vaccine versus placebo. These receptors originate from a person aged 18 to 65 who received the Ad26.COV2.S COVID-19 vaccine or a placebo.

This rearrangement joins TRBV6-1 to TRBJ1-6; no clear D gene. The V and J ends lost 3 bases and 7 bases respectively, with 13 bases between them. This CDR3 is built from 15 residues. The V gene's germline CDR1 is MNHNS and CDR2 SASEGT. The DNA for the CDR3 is TGTGCCAGCAGTGACCTCCGGGTCCTCAATTCACCCCTCCACTTT. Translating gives CASSDLRVLNSPLHF.

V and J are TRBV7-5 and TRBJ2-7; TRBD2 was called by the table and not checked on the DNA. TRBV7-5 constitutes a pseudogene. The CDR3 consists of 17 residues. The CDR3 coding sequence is TGTGCCAGAAGCTTAGGGGAGCGGGAGGGCCGGGGCTACGAGCAGTACGTC. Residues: CARSLGEREGRGYEQYV.

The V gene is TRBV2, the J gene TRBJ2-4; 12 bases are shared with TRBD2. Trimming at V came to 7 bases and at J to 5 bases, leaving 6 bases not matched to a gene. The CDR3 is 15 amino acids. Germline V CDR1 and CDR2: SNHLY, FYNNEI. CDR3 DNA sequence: TGTGCCAGCAACCAACTAGCGGGAGGCCAAAACATTCAGTACTTC. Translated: CASNQLAGGQNIQYF.

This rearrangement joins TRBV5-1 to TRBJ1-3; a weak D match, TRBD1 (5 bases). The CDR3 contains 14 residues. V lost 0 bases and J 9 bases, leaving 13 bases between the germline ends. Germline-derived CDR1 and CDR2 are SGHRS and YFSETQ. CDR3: CASSLEGTQGTIYF. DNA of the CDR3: TGCGCCAGCAGCTTGGAAGGGACGCAGGGCACCATATATTTT. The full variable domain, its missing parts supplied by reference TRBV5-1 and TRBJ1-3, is KAGVTQTPRYLIKTRGQQVTLSCSPISGHRSVSWYQQTPGQGLQFLFEYFSETQRNKGNFPGRFSGRQFSNSRSEMNVSTLELGDSALYLCASSLEGTQGTIYFGEGSWLTVV.

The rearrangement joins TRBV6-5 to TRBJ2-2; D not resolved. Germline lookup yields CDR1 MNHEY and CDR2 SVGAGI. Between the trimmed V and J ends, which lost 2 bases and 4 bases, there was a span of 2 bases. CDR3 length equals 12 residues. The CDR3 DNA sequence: TGTGCCAGCAGTTACCCCACCGGGGAGCTGTTTTTT. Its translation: CASSYPTGELFF.

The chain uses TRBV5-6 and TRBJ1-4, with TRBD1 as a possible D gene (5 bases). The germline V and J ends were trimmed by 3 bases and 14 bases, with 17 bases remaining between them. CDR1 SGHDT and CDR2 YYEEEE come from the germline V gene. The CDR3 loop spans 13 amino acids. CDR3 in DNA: TGTGCCAGCAGCTCCCGAGCGATCGGGGGGCTGTTTTTT. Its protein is CASSSRAIGGLFF.